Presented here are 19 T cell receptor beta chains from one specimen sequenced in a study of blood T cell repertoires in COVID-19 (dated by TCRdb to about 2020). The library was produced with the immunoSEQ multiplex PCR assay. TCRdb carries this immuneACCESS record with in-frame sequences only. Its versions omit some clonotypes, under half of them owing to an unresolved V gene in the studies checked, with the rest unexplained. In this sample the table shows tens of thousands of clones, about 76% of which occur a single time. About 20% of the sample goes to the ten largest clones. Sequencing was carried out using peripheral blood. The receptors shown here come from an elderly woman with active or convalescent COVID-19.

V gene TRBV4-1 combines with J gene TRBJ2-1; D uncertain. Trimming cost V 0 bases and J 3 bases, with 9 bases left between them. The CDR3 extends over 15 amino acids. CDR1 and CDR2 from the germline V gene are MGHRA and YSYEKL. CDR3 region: CASSQDELRYNEQFF. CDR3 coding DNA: TGCGCCAGCAGCCAAGATGAGTTACGCTACAATGAGCAGTTCTTC.

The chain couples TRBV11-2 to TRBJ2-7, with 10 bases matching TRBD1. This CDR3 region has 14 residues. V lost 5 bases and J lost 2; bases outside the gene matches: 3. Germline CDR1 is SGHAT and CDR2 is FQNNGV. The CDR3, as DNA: TGTGCCAGCAGCCGCGGGACAGGGGCCTACGAGCAGTACTTC. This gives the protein CASSRGTGAYEQYF.

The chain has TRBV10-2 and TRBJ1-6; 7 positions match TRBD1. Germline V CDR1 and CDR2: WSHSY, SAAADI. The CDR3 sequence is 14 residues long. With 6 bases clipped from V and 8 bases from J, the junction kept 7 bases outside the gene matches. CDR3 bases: TGCGCCAGCAGCGACAGGGTTCGGGATTCACCCCTCCACTTT. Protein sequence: CASSDRVRDSPLHF.

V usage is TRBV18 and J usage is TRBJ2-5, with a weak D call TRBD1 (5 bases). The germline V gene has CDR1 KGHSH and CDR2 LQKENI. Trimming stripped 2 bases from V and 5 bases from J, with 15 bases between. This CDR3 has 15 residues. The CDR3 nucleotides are TGTGCCAGCTCACCAGGTCCAGGGTTGGGCGAGACCCAGTACTTC. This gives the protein CASSPGPGLGETQYF.

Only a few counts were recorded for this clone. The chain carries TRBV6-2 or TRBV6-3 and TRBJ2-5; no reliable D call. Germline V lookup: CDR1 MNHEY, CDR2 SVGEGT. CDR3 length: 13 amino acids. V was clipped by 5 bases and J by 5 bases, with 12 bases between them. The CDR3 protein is CASSTWSRETQYF. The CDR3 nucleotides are TGTGCCAGCAGTACCTGGAGTAGGGAGACCCAGTACTTC.

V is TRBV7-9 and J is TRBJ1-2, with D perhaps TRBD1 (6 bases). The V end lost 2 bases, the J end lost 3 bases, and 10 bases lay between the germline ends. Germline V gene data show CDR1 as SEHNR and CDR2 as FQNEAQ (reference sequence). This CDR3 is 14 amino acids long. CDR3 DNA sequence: TGTGCCAGCAGCTTATCAACAGGGTACTATGGCTACACCTTC. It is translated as CASSLSTGYYGYTF.

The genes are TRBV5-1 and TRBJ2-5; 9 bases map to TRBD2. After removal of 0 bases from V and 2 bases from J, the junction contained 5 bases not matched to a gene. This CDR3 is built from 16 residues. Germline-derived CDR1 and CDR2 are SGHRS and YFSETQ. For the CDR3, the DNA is TGCGCCAGCAGCTTGGCCAGCGGGGGGTCGCAAGAGACCCAGTACTTC. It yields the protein CASSLASGGSQETQYF. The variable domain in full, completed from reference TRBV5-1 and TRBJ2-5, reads KAGVTQTPRYLIKTRGQQVTLSCSPISGHRSVSWYQQTPGQGLQFLFEYFSETQRNKGNFPGRFSGRQFSNSRSEMNVSTLELGDSALYLCASSLASGGSQETQYFGPGTRLLVL.

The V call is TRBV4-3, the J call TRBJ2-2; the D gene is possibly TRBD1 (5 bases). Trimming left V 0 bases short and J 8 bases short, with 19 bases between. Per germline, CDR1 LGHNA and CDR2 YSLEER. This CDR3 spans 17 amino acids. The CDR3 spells CASSQDLPPRARGELFF. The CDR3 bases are TGCGCCAGCAGCCAAGATCTCCCCCCCAGGGCTAGAGGGGAGCTGTTTTTT.

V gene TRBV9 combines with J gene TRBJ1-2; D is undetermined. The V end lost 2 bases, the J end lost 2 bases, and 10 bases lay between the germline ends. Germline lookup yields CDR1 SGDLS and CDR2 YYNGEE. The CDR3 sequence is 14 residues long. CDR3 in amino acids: CASSVGGVNYGYTF. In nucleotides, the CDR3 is TGTGCCAGCAGCGTTGGAGGAGTCAACTATGGCTACACCTTC.

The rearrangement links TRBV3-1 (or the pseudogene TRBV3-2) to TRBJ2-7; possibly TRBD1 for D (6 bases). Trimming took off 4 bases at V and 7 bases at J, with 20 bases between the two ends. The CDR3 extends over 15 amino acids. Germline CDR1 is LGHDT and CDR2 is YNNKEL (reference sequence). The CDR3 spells CASSPFLRGSGEQYF. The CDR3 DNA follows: TGTGCCAGCAGCCCCTTTCTAAGGGGGTCGGGGGAGCAGTACTTC.

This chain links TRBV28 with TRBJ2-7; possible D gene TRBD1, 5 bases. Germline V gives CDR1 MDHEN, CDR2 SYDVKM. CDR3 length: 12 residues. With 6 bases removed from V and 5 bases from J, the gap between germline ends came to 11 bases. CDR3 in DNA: TGTGCCAGCAGAAAGACAGTGGACGAGCAGTACTTC. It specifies CASRKTVDEQYF.

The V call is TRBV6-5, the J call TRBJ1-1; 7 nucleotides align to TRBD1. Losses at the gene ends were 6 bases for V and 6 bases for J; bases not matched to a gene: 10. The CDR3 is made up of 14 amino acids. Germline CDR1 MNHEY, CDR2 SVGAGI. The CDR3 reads CASSRRRTGPEAFF. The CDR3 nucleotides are TGTGCCAGCAGCCGAAGACGGACAGGCCCTGAAGCTTTCTTT.

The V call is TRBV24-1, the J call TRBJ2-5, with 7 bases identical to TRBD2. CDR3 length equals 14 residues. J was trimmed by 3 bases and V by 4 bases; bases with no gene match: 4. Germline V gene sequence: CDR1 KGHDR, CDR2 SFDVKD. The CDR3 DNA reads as TGTGCCACCAGTGACAAAGGGACTAAAGAGACCCAGTACTTC. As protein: CATSDKGTKETQYF.

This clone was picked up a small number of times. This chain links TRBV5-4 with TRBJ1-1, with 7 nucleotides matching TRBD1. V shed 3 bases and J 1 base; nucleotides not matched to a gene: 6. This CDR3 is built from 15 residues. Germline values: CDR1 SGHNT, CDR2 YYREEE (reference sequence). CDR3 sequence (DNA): TGTGCCAGCAGCTCGCGACAGGGTGGGAACACTGAAGCTTTCTTT. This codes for CASSSRQGGNTEAFF.

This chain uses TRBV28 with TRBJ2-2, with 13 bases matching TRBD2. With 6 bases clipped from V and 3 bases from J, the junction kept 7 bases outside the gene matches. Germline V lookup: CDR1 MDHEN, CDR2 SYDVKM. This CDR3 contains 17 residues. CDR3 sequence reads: CASRPLAGGPHTGELFF. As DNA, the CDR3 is TGTGCCAGCAGGCCACTAGCGGGGGGGCCCCACACCGGGGAGCTGTTTTTT.

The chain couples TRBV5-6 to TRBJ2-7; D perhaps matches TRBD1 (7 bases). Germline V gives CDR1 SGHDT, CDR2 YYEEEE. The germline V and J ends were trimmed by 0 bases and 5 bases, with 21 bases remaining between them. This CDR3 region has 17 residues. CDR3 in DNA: TGTGCCAGCAGCTTGGCTTCCGATTGGACAGGAGGGAACGAGCAGTACTTC. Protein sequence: CASSLASDWTGGNEQYF.

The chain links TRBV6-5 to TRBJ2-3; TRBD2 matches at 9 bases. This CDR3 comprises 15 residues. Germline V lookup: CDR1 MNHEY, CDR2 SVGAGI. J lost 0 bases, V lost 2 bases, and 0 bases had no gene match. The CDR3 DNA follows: TGTGCCAGCAGTTACCTAGCGGGAAGCACAGATACGCAGTATTTT. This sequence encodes CASSYLAGSTDTQYF.

The CDR3 nucleotides are TGTGCCAGCAGCACCCAGGGACAGGCTTACGAGCAGTACTTC. Its protein is CASSTQGQAYEQYF. J is TRBJ2-7 and V is TRBV5-5, with 8 bases that match TRBD1. The CDR3 is 14 amino acids. Per the germline V gene, CDR1 is SGHKS and CDR2 is YYEKEE (reference sequence). Unmatched junction bases numbered 7, after V lost 4 bases and J lost 4 bases. The full variable domain, completed using reference TRBV5-5 and TRBJ2-7, is DAGVTQSPTHLIKTRGQQVTLRCSPISGHKSVSWYQQVLGQGPQFIFQYYEKEERGRGNFPDRFSARQFPNYSSELNVNALLLGDSALYLCASSTQGQAYEQYFGPGTRLTVT.

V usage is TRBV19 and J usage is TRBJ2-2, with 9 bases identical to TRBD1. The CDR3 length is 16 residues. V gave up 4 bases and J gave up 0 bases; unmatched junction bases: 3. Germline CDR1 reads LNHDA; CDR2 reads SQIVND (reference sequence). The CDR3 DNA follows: TGTGCCAGTAGTACGGGGACAGGGACGAACACCGGGGAGCTGTTTTTT. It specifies CASSTGTGTNTGELFF. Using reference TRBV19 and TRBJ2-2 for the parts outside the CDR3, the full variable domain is DGGITQSPKYLFRKEGQNVTLSCEQNLNHDAMYWYRQDPGQGLRLIYYSQIVNDFQKGDIAEGYSVSREKKESFPLTVTSAQKNPTAFYLCASSTGTGTNTGELFFGEGSRLTVL.